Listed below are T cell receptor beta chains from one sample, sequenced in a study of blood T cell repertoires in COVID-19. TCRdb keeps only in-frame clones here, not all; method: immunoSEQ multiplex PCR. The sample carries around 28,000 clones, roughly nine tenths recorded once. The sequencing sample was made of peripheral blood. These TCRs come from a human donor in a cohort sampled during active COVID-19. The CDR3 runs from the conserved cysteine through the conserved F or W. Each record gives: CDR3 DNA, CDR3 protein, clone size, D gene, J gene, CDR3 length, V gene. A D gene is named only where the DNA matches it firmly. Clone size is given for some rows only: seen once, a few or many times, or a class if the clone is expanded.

cdr3_nt: TGTGCCAGCTCCCGGACTAGCGGGGGCGATGAGCAGTTCTTC
cdr3_aa: CASSRTSGGDEQFF
clone_size: .
d_call: TRBD2
j_call: TRBJ2-1
cdr3_length: 14
v_call: TRBV18

cdr3_nt: TGCGCCAGCAGTAGGACTAGCGGGGAAATCCGGTTCTTC
cdr3_aa: CASSRTSGEIRFF
clone_size: once
d_call: TRBD2
j_call: TRBJ2-1
cdr3_length: 13
v_call: TRBV10-1

cdr3_nt: TGTGCCAGCAGGAAAGGGGGAGACGGGGCCAACGTCCTGACTTTC
cdr3_aa: CASRKGGDGANVLTF
clone_size: .
d_call: .
j_call: TRBJ2-6
cdr3_length: 15
v_call: TRBV7-3

cdr3_nt: TGTGCCAGCAGCCCCGACAGGGGCAGGAGTGGCTACACCTTC
cdr3_aa: CASSPDRGRSGYTF
clone_size: .
d_call: TRBD1
j_call: TRBJ1-2
cdr3_length: 14
v_call: TRBV2

cdr3_nt: TGTGCCGCGGGGACTGCAGCGGGGGAGACCCAGTACTTC
cdr3_aa: CAAGTAAGETQYF
clone_size: .
d_call: TRBD2
j_call: TRBJ2-5
cdr3_length: 13
v_call: TRBV10-3

cdr3_nt: TGTGCCAGCAGCGTAGGTTCGGGGGGAGAGACCCAGTACTTC
cdr3_aa: CASSVGSGGETQYF
clone_size: once
d_call: TRBD2
j_call: TRBJ2-5
cdr3_length: 14
v_call: TRBV9

cdr3_nt: TGTGCCAGCAGCCAAGGATACAGGAACACTGAAGCTTTCTTT
cdr3_aa: CASSQGYRNTEAFF
clone_size: .
d_call: .
j_call: TRBJ1-1
cdr3_length: 14
v_call: TRBV3-1/TRBV3-2

cdr3_nt: TGTGCCAGCAGATCCACACTGGGGGGGTCGGCTTTCTTT
cdr3_aa: CASRSTLGGSAFF
clone_size: .
d_call: .
j_call: TRBJ1-1
cdr3_length: 13
v_call: TRBV12-3/TRBV12-4

cdr3_nt: TGTGCCAGTAGTATGTCCCTAGCGGGGGAGCCGAGCTCCTACAATGAGCAGTTCTTC
cdr3_aa: CASSMSLAGEPSSYNEQFF
clone_size: .
d_call: TRBD2
j_call: TRBJ2-1
cdr3_length: 19
v_call: TRBV19

cdr3_nt: TGCGCCAGCAGCCAACCAGCGGGGGGGATAACTAGCACAGATACGCAGTATTTT
cdr3_aa: CASSQPAGGITSTDTQYF
clone_size: .
d_call: TRBD2
j_call: TRBJ2-3
cdr3_length: 18
v_call: TRBV4-1

cdr3_nt: TGTGCCAGCAGCTTATCTCGAACAGGGAATGCCTACGAGCAGTACTTC
cdr3_aa: CASSLSRTGNAYEQYF
clone_size: .
d_call: .
j_call: TRBJ2-7
cdr3_length: 16
v_call: TRBV7-6

cdr3_nt: TGTGCCAGCAGCTTAGGGGCCGGGAGTAGAGAGACCCAGTACTTC
cdr3_aa: CASSLGAGSRETQYF
clone_size: few
d_call: .
j_call: TRBJ2-5
cdr3_length: 15
v_call: TRBV7-6

cdr3_nt: TGTGCCAGCAGCCAGGACAGGGCTGGAAACACCATATATTTT
cdr3_aa: CASSQDRAGNTIYF
clone_size: few
d_call: TRBD1
j_call: TRBJ1-3
cdr3_length: 14
v_call: TRBV3-1/TRBV3-2

cdr3_nt: TGCGCCAGCAGCCAGATGACAGACACTGAAGCTTTCTTT
cdr3_aa: CASSQMTDTEAFF
clone_size: .
d_call: .
j_call: TRBJ1-1
cdr3_length: 13
v_call: TRBV4-3

cdr3_nt: TGTGCCAGCAGCCAGAGACAGGGCTATGGCTACACCTTC
cdr3_aa: CASSQRQGYGYTF
clone_size: .
d_call: TRBD1
j_call: TRBJ1-2
cdr3_length: 13
v_call: TRBV3-1/TRBV3-2

cdr3_nt: TGTGCCAGCAGCCTCACTAGCGGTTCAGATACGCAGTATTTT
cdr3_aa: CASSLTSGSDTQYF
clone_size: .
d_call: TRBD2
j_call: TRBJ2-3
cdr3_length: 14
v_call: TRBV7-2

cdr3_nt: TGCGCCAGCAGTGAGTCAGCCTTCTATGGCTACACCTTC
cdr3_aa: CASSESAFYGYTF
clone_size: .
d_call: .
j_call: TRBJ1-2
cdr3_length: 13
v_call: TRBV10-2

cdr3_nt: TGCAGCGTTGAGGAGCAGGGCAGTCAGCCCCAGCATTTT
cdr3_aa: CSVEEQGSQPQHF
clone_size: .
d_call: .
j_call: TRBJ1-5
cdr3_length: 13
v_call: TRBV29-1

cdr3_nt: TGTGCCAGCAGTGGAGACAGGGGAGCGAGAACTGAAGCTTTCTTT
cdr3_aa: CASSGDRGARTEAFF
clone_size: .
d_call: TRBD1
j_call: TRBJ1-1
cdr3_length: 15
v_call: TRBV28

cdr3_nt: TGTGCCAGCAGTTCTAGCGGGGGAGGAGAGACCCAGTACTTC
cdr3_aa: CASSSSGGGETQYF
clone_size: .
d_call: TRBD2
j_call: TRBJ2-5
cdr3_length: 14
v_call: TRBV7-3

cdr3_nt: TGTGCCAGCAGCCATAGCGGGGGGGACAATGAGCAGTTCTTC
cdr3_aa: CASSHSGGDNEQFF
clone_size: once
d_call: TRBD2
j_call: TRBJ2-1
cdr3_length: 14
v_call: TRBV3-1/TRBV3-2

cdr3_nt: TGTGCCAGCAGCTTAGGGTGGGACAGGGGAAACGAGCAGTGCTTC
cdr3_aa: CASSLGWDRGNEQCF
clone_size: .
d_call: TRBD1
j_call: TRBJ2-7
cdr3_length: 15
v_call: TRBV7-2

cdr3_nt: TGTGCCAGTTCCGCGGATTTTGGTTATGGCTACACCTTC
cdr3_aa: CASSADFGYGYTF
clone_size: .
d_call: .
j_call: TRBJ1-2
cdr3_length: 13
v_call: TRBV6-5

cdr3_nt: TGTGCCAGCAGTTACTCCCCGGCGGGGGTTCAAGAGACCCAGTACTTC
cdr3_aa: CASSYSPAGVQETQYF
clone_size: .
d_call: TRBD2
j_call: TRBJ2-5
cdr3_length: 16
v_call: TRBV6-2/TRBV6-3

cdr3_nt: TGTGCCAGCAGCCAGACGACAGGGGAAGGCTACACCTTC
cdr3_aa: CASSQTTGEGYTF
clone_size: .
d_call: TRBD1
j_call: TRBJ1-2
cdr3_length: 13
v_call: TRBV5-6

cdr3_nt: TGTGCCAGTAGTACTGACAGGGGGCGTCGTACTGAAGCTTTCTTT
cdr3_aa: CASSTDRGRRTEAFF
clone_size: .
d_call: TRBD1
j_call: TRBJ1-1
cdr3_length: 15
v_call: TRBV19

cdr3_nt: TGTGCCAGTAGTATAGCGGGGGGTTCTGGAAACACCATATATTTT
cdr3_aa: CASSIAGGSGNTIYF
clone_size: few
d_call: .
j_call: TRBJ1-3
cdr3_length: 15
v_call: TRBV19

cdr3_nt: TGTGCCGCGCAGGGGAAGGATGGCAATGAGCAGTTCTTC
cdr3_aa: CAAQGKDGNEQFF
clone_size: .
d_call: .
j_call: TRBJ2-1
cdr3_length: 13
v_call: TRBV19

cdr3_nt: TGTGCCAGCAGTGAAGCGGGGGGGGCAGCCGAAAAACTGTTTTTT
cdr3_aa: CASSEAGGAAEKLFF
clone_size: once
d_call: .
j_call: TRBJ1-4
cdr3_length: 15
v_call: TRBV6-1

cdr3_nt: TGTGCCAGCAGCCGACAGGGCCTCCAAGAGACCCAGTACTTC
cdr3_aa: CASSRQGLQETQYF
clone_size: .
d_call: TRBD1
j_call: TRBJ2-5
cdr3_length: 14
v_call: TRBV14

cdr3_nt: TGTGCCAGCAGCCCCCCAGGATTGCCCAAAGACAAACTGTTTTTT
cdr3_aa: CASSPPGLPKDKLFF
clone_size: .
d_call: .
j_call: TRBJ1-4
cdr3_length: 15
v_call: TRBV6-2/TRBV6-3

cdr3_nt: TGCGCCAGCAGTCCGACCATCGCGGGAGGCTACACCTTC
cdr3_aa: CASSPTIAGGYTF
clone_size: .
d_call: .
j_call: TRBJ1-2
cdr3_length: 13
v_call: TRBV5-1

cdr3_nt: TGTGCCAGCAGTTACCACCAGGGCTTAGCTAATGAAAAACTGTTTTTT
cdr3_aa: CASSYHQGLANEKLFF
clone_size: .
d_call: .
j_call: TRBJ1-4
cdr3_length: 16
v_call: TRBV6-2/TRBV6-3

cdr3_nt: TGTGCCAGCAGCCAAGTACTAGCGGGGGGGCCCGGCGGGGAGCTGTTTTTT
cdr3_aa: CASSQVLAGGPGGELFF
clone_size: .
d_call: TRBD2
j_call: TRBJ2-2
cdr3_length: 17
v_call: TRBV3-1/TRBV3-2

cdr3_nt: TGTGCCAGCAGCCAAGGGAGGGGTGGCTACACCTTC
cdr3_aa: CASSQGRGGYTF
clone_size: .
d_call: .
j_call: TRBJ1-2
cdr3_length: 12
v_call: TRBV14

cdr3_nt: TGTGCCAGCACGTTCTACACTGAAGCTTTCTTT
cdr3_aa: CASTFYTEAFF
clone_size: .
d_call: .
j_call: TRBJ1-1
cdr3_length: 11
v_call: TRBV12-3/TRBV12-4

cdr3_nt: TGTGCCAGCAGAGCAGGAGGGGAGCTGTTTTTT
cdr3_aa: CASRAGGELFF
clone_size: .
d_call: .
j_call: TRBJ2-2
cdr3_length: 11
v_call: TRBV6-5

cdr3_nt: TGTGCCAGCAGCCCCGAGGGCTACCAGGATACGCAGTATTTT
cdr3_aa: CASSPEGYQDTQYF
clone_size: .
d_call: .
j_call: TRBJ2-3
cdr3_length: 14
v_call: TRBV7-8

cdr3_nt: TGTGCCAGCAGTTTATCTCGGGAATCGGGCTACACCTTC
cdr3_aa: CASSLSRESGYTF
clone_size: .
d_call: .
j_call: TRBJ1-2
cdr3_length: 13
v_call: TRBV27

cdr3_nt: TGTGCCAGCAGTGAAAGATTGGGCCGTGCCGTCACCGGGGAGCTGTTTTTT
cdr3_aa: CASSERLGRAVTGELFF
clone_size: .
d_call: .
j_call: TRBJ2-2
cdr3_length: 17
v_call: TRBV27

cdr3_nt: TGCAGTGCGAGTCTCACAGATACGCAGTATTTT
cdr3_aa: CSASLTDTQYF
clone_size: .
d_call: .
j_call: TRBJ2-3
cdr3_length: 11
v_call: TRBV20-1

cdr3_nt: TGTGCCAGCTCACCGCAGCCGGGACAGCAAAATGAGCAGTTCTTC
cdr3_aa: CASSPQPGQQNEQFF
clone_size: .
d_call: TRBD1
j_call: TRBJ2-1
cdr3_length: 15
v_call: TRBV18

cdr3_nt: TGTGCCAGCAGTGTTCCAGAGGGGGCCTACGAGCAGTACTTC
cdr3_aa: CASSVPEGAYEQYF
clone_size: once
d_call: .
j_call: TRBJ2-7
cdr3_length: 14
v_call: TRBV25-1

cdr3_nt: TGTGCCAGCAGCACTAGACAGGGTGGTGAAGCTTTCTTT
cdr3_aa: CASSTRQGGEAFF
clone_size: .
d_call: TRBD1
j_call: TRBJ1-1
cdr3_length: 13
v_call: TRBV7-2

cdr3_nt: TGTGCCAGCAGCTCGTCCTACGAGCAGTACTTC
cdr3_aa: CASSSSYEQYF
clone_size: once
d_call: .
j_call: TRBJ2-7
cdr3_length: 11
v_call: TRBV5-4

cdr3_nt: TGCGCCAGCAGCCTCAACCAGGCCGCTGAAGCTTTCTTT
cdr3_aa: CASSLNQAAEAFF
clone_size: .
d_call: .
j_call: TRBJ1-1
cdr3_length: 13
v_call: TRBV4-1

cdr3_nt: TGTGCCAGCAGCCCCGGGACAGGAAGGCTCGGGGAGCTGTTTTTT
cdr3_aa: CASSPGTGRLGELFF
clone_size: .
d_call: TRBD1
j_call: TRBJ2-2
cdr3_length: 15
v_call: TRBV11-1

cdr3_nt: TGTGCCAGCAGTTACTTATCTAGTACCGAGCAGTACTTC
cdr3_aa: CASSYLSSTEQYF
clone_size: few
d_call: .
j_call: TRBJ2-7
cdr3_length: 13
v_call: TRBV6-5

cdr3_nt: TGTGCCAGCGGGGCAGCGGAGACCCAGTACTTC
cdr3_aa: CASGAAETQYF
clone_size: once
d_call: .
j_call: TRBJ2-5
cdr3_length: 11
v_call: TRBV12-3/TRBV12-4

cdr3_nt: TGTGCCAGCAGCGCGAATTATATGTCCACTGAAGCTTTCTTT
cdr3_aa: CASSANYMSTEAFF
clone_size: .
d_call: .
j_call: TRBJ1-1
cdr3_length: 14
v_call: TRBV7-9

cdr3_nt: TGCGCCAGCAGCTCCGGGACATCTGGAAACACCATATATTTT
cdr3_aa: CASSSGTSGNTIYF
clone_size: .
d_call: .
j_call: TRBJ1-3
cdr3_length: 14
v_call: TRBV5-1

cdr3_nt: TGTGCCACGTGGGACAGGGGCCACTACGAGCAGTACTTC
cdr3_aa: CATWDRGHYEQYF
clone_size: .
d_call: TRBD1
j_call: TRBJ2-7
cdr3_length: 13
v_call: TRBV10-3